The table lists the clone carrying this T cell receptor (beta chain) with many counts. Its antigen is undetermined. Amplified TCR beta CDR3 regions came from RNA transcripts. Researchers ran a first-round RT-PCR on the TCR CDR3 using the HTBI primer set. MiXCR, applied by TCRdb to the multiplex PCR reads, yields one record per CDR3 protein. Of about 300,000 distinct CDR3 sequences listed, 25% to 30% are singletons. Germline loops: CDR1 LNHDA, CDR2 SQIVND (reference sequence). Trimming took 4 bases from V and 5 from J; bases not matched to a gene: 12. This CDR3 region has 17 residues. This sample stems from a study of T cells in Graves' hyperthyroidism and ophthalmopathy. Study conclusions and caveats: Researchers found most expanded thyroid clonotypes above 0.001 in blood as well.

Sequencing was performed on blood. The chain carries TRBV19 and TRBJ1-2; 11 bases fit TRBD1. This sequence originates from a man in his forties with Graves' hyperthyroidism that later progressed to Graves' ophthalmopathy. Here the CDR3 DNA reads TGTGCCAGTAGTACGGCCGGGACAGGGGGGGATACTTATGGCTACACCTTC. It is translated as CASSTAGTGGDTYGYTF.